Listed below are T cell receptor beta chains from one sample, sequenced in a study of CD8+ T cells in alopecia areata. The table came from immunoSEQ multiplex PCR; TCRdb's copy has only in-frame clones and leaves some out. The sample includes 64,000 or so clones, under 60% of them seen just once. Material: CD8+ T cells sorted from blood, obtained at approximately week 36, from a patient treated with tofacitinib. Every receptor here comes from a human donor with alopecia areata. CDR3s leave out the opening cysteine and the closing phenylalanine or tryptophan.

j_call: TRBJ2-3; v_call: TRBV19; cdr3_aa: ASSRRQGARRTDTQY
j_call: TRBJ2-7; v_call: TRBV19; cdr3_aa: ASSTYGTGEAYEQY
j_call: TRBJ2-1; v_call: TRBV7-2; cdr3_aa: ASSFRILASSSSYNEQF
j_call: TRBJ2-7; v_call: TRBV28; cdr3_aa: ASSPDYEQY
j_call: TRBJ1-1; v_call: TRBV29-1; cdr3_aa: SLLLAGRAF
j_call: TRBJ2-7; v_call: TRBV9; cdr3_aa: ASSVAPGQGAYEQY
j_call: TRBJ1-4; v_call: TRBV7-9; cdr3_aa: ASSWPDGDNEKLF
j_call: TRBJ2-5; v_call: TRBV5-4; cdr3_aa: ASSPGQGTQETQY
j_call: TRBJ2-3; v_call: TRBV9; cdr3_aa: ASSAGADTQY
j_call: TRBJ1-4; v_call: TRBV7-9; cdr3_aa: ASSPRQGEATNEKLF
j_call: .; v_call: TRBV7-2; cdr3_aa: ASRSGYEQY
j_call: TRBJ1-4; v_call: TRBV28; cdr3_aa: ASSQGPNEKLF
j_call: TRBJ1-5; v_call: TRBV19; cdr3_aa: ARENREIWH
j_call: TRBJ1-5; v_call: TRBV6-1; cdr3_aa: ASSEWINQPQH
j_call: TRBJ2-1; v_call: TRBV27; cdr3_aa: ASSHSVRGDNEQF
j_call: TRBJ2-7; v_call: TRBV10-3; cdr3_aa: AIGFKTPHEQY
j_call: TRBJ2-2; v_call: TRBV27; cdr3_aa: ASSRGQYTGELF
j_call: TRBJ2-7; v_call: TRBV4-1; cdr3_aa: ASAAGGRGEQY
j_call: TRBJ1-5; v_call: TRBV11-2; cdr3_aa: ASSLDAGVGQPQH
j_call: TRBJ1-2; v_call: TRBV27; cdr3_aa: ASSLRGQGYGYT
j_call: TRBJ2-1; v_call: TRBV30; cdr3_aa: AWSAGLAEQF
j_call: TRBJ2-1; v_call: TRBV7-6; cdr3_aa: ASSPEVLAGSNEQF
j_call: TRBJ2-1; v_call: TRBV9; cdr3_aa: ASSVEASEPYNEQF
j_call: TRBJ2-7; v_call: TRBV29-1; cdr3_aa: SVTSGGYYEQY
j_call: TRBJ1-2; v_call: TRBV7-9; cdr3_aa: ASSQTGGDGYT
j_call: TRBJ2-3; v_call: TRBV27; cdr3_aa: ASIAEDTQY
j_call: TRBJ2-1; v_call: TRBV7-9; cdr3_aa: ASSPRTSGSLNEQF
j_call: TRBJ2-7; v_call: TRBV5-1; cdr3_aa: ASSLVRGSYEQY
j_call: TRBJ2-3; v_call: TRBV7-2; cdr3_aa: ASSLTSGSLDTQY
j_call: TRBJ2-1; v_call: TRBV29-1; cdr3_aa: SSPYGGSQF
j_call: TRBJ2-1; v_call: TRBV4-3; cdr3_aa: ASSQTGSASNNEQF
j_call: TRBJ2-3; v_call: TRBV11-2; cdr3_aa: ASSLGGRGSGEDTQY
j_call: TRBJ1-2; v_call: TRBV7-9; cdr3_aa: ASSPPGVGGYT
j_call: TRBJ1-4; v_call: TRBV11-2; cdr3_aa: ASSFSRAAVEKLF
j_call: TRBJ2-7; v_call: TRBV4-2; cdr3_aa: ASSQLPGPYEQY
j_call: TRBJ2-7; v_call: TRBV9; cdr3_aa: ASSVGGGRAREQY
j_call: TRBJ2-1; v_call: TRBV29-1; cdr3_aa: SVEDNEQF
j_call: TRBJ2-7; v_call: TRBV11-2; cdr3_aa: ASSFRGHYEQY
j_call: TRBJ2-7; v_call: TRBV4-1; cdr3_aa: ASSQEEGSSYEQY
j_call: TRBJ2-7; v_call: TRBV5-1; cdr3_aa: ASSLGTSGTYEQY
j_call: TRBJ1-2; v_call: TRBV6-6; cdr3_aa: ASSYSTATNYGYT
j_call: TRBJ2-5; v_call: TRBV21-1; cdr3_aa: ASSKEAATQY
j_call: TRBJ2-7; v_call: TRBV27; cdr3_aa: ASSLAGPTYEQY
j_call: TRBJ2-1; v_call: TRBV5-1; cdr3_aa: ASSSQGYTYNEQF
j_call: TRBJ2-7; v_call: TRBV29-1; cdr3_aa: SVPGLSPYEQY